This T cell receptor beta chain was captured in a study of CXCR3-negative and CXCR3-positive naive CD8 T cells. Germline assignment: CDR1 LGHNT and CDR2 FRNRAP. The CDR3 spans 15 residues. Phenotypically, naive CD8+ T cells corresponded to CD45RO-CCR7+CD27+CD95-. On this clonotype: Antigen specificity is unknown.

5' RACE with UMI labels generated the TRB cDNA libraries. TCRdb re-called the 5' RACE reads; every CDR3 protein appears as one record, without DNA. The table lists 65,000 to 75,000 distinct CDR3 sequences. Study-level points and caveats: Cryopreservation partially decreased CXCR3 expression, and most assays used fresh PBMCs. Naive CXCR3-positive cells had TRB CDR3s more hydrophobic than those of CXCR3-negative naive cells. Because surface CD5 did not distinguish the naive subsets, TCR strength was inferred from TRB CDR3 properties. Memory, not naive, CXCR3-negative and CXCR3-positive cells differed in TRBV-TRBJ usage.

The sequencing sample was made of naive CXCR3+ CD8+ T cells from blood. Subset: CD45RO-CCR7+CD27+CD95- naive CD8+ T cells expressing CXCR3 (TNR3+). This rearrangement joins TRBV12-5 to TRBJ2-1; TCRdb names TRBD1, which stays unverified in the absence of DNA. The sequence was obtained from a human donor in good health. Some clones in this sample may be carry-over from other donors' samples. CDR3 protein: CASDTRDMSYNEQFF.